The clone carrying this T cell receptor beta chain was detected a few times. The antigen remains unidentified. In terms of origin and age, donors were healthy Caucasian individuals from Russia aged about 6 to 95. The study isolated at least 7 million PBMCs from each sample. The CDR3 has 15 residues. Between the trimmed V and J ends, which lost 5 bases and 4 bases, there was a span of 17 bases. The data are from a study of blood T cells in healthy people across ages. Findings and limits, study-wide: Unsorted PBMCs ruled out conclusive naive versus antigen-experienced comparison.

Alongside a J-beta primer mix, a sample-barcoded 5' primer served in a second PCR lasting roughly 6 to 11 cycles. Each cDNA molecule, via a template-switch adaptor with 12 random nucleotides, was tagged. MiXCR, applied by TCRdb to the 5' RACE reads, yields one record per CDR3 protein. The sample contains about 1.6 million distinct CDR3 sequences, 30% to 35% of which appear only once. The genes are TRBV12-3 or TRBV12-4 and TRBJ1-2, with no clear D. The source of this sequence is a woman aged 25 to 39 in good health. Specimen: blood. The CDR3 nucleotides read TGTGCCAGCAGTCCTACTGGACGGGCCTCCTATGGCTACACCTTC. Residues: CASSPTGRASYGYTF.